This TCR beta chain comes out of a study of OX40 agonist ivuxolimab in advanced cancers. Study as a whole: As their treatment, patients were administered ivuxolimab, an agonistic anti-OX40 (CD134) antibody.

V gave up 0 bases and J gave up 4 bases, with 12 bases separating them. Germline-derived CDR1 and CDR2 are SQVTM and ANQGSEA. The CDR3 is 14 residues long. Sequenced by immunoSEQ multiplex PCR; TCRdb stores in-frame clones only, minus some. The repertoire holds tens of thousands of clones, with 75% to 90% as singletons. This TCR came from an adult with an advanced solid tumor such as melanoma, head and neck, liver or kidney cancer. The material was CD4+ or CD8+ T cells sorted from blood, obtained in a trial of the OX40 agonist ivuxolimab. The chain uses TRBV29-1 and TRBJ1-1; maybe TRBD1 (6 bases). CDR3 nucleotide sequence: TGCAGCGTTGAAGAATTCCAAGGGGGCACTGAAGCTTTCTTT. This gives the protein CSVEEFQGGTEAFF.